This note documents a single TCR beta chain sequence. Original handling: Using reference gene primer amplification, nucleated cell counts were estimated. Assay: immunoSEQ multiplex PCR; the TCRdb copy retains only in-frame clones and omits some. V, J and clone size derive from that table, while D and trimming were established from the DNA sequence. In the table there are about 150,000 clones, under 90% of which are singletons. This sample was included in a study of blood T cell repertoires in COVID-19. Overall study context: T cells, B-cell-depleted T cells, or PBMCs supplied cDNA or gDNA.

The CDR3 has 15 amino acids. V lost 4 bases and J lost 1, with 14 bases in between. CDR1 and CDR2 (germline): SGHTS, YDEGEE. Material for sequencing was peripheral blood. The origin of this receptor is a man aged 55-75 years with acute or convalescent COVID-19. V usage is TRBV5-8 and J usage is TRBJ1-2; D perhaps matches TRBD1 (6 bases). The CDR3 loop reads CASSPYGGLNYGYTF. The CDR3 DNA reads as TGTGCCAGCAGCCCCTACGGGGGGCTTAACTATGGCTACACCTTC.